These 7 T cell receptor beta chains share one sample of origin, sequenced in a study of blood T cell repertoires in COVID-19 (dated by TCRdb to 2020 to 2022). The library came from the immunoSEQ multiplex PCR assay. TCRdb carries this immuneACCESS record with in-frame sequences only. Its versions omit some clonotypes, under half of them owing to an unresolved V gene in the studies checked, with the rest unexplained. This sample lists 33,000 or so clones; 90% were detected once. Jointly, the top ten make up 1% of the sample. The sample taken for sequencing was peripheral blood. Receptors were obtained from a man in his sixties or seventies with active or convalescent COVID-19.

The gene calls are TRBV7-9 and TRBJ2-1, with 8 bases matching TRBD2. The CDR3 sequence is 19 residues long. The germline CDR1 and CDR2 sequences are SEHNR and FQNEAQ (reference sequence). The V and J ends lost 1 base and 0 bases, in that order; junction bases with no gene match: 11. The CDR3 reads CASSLGYSGSGGSYNEQFF. The CDR3 nucleotides are TGTGCCAGCAGCTTAGGGTACAGCGGGAGTGGGGGCTCCTACAATGAGCAGTTCTTC.

The rearrangement links TRBV9 to TRBJ2-7; 8 bases match TRBD2. Germline V gives CDR1 SGDLS, CDR2 YYNGEE. The CDR3 has 14 amino acids. J lost 5 bases, V lost 3 bases, and 7 bases had no gene match. The CDR3 region is CASSARGTRDEQYF. CDR3 DNA sequence: TGTGCCAGCAGCGCCCGGGGGACTAGAGACGAGCAGTACTTC.

The chain couples TRBV7-2 to TRBJ1-4; D possibly corresponds to TRBD1 (5 bases). CDR1 and CDR2 from the germline V gene are SGHTA and FQGNSA. Trimming pared 5 bases from V and 3 bases from J, leaving 10 bases between. The CDR3 extends over 14 amino acids. The CDR3 nucleotides read TGTGCCAGCAGCGCGGGACCGCCTAATGAAAAACTGTTTTTT. This gives the protein CASSAGPPNEKLFF.

The sample holds one count of this clone. The chain is built from TRBV30 and TRBJ1-2, with 7 bases fitting TRBD1. CDR3 length: 13 amino acids. The germline V gene has CDR1 GTSNPN and CDR2 SVGIG (reference sequence). After removal of 7 bases from V and 2 bases from J, the junction contained 7 bases not matched to a gene. For the CDR3, the DNA is TGTGCCTCAACAGGGGACATGAACTATGGCTACACCTTC. It yields the protein CASTGDMNYGYTF.

The chain recombines TRBV19 with TRBJ1-2; D is uncertain. The CDR3 has 15 amino acids. The V end was cut by 9 bases, the J end by 2 bases, with 19 bases between. Germline CDR1 LNHDA, CDR2 SQIVND (reference sequence). CDR3 DNA sequence: TGTGCCAGCCAATCAAGCCCTCGAGGGAACTATGGCTACACCTTC. This encodes CASQSSPRGNYGYTF.

This clone was picked up a small number of times. The chain joins TRBV2 to TRBJ2-7; 8 bases are a match to TRBD1. The junction had 12 bases not matched to a gene; V was cut back by 7 bases and J by 1 base. There are 16 residues in the CDR3. Germline CDR1 SNHLY, CDR2 FYNNEI. This CDR3 is CASTSGQGSFSYEQYF. In DNA, the CDR3 is TGTGCCAGCACTTCAGGACAGGGTTCTTTTTCCTACGAGCAGTACTTC.

This clone was seen a few times. In nucleotides, the CDR3 is TGTGCCAGCAGCTTCAGGGGTTATAATTCACCCCTCCACTTT. It yields the protein CASSFRGYNSPLHF. The chain carries TRBV5-6 and TRBJ1-6; weak D call: TRBD1 (6 bases). The ends were cut back, 2 bases at V and 4 bases at J, with 7 bases in the middle. Germline CDR1 is SGHDT and CDR2 is YYEEEE. The CDR3 has 14 residues.